A selection of T cell receptor beta chains follows, all from one sample in a study of blood T cell repertoires in COVID-19. The repertoire was sequenced with immunoSEQ multiplex PCR; TCRdb's copy has only in-frame clones and lacks some. The table records approximately 210,000 clones, 85% to 90% of them present only once. Source material: peripheral blood. These receptors originate from a man aged 50 or older with COVID-19, enrolled during active disease. Both conserved end residues are part of each CDR3. Each record gives: J gene, V gene, clone size, D gene, CDR3 DNA, CDR3 protein. A D gene is named only where the DNA matches it firmly. Not all rows give a size; the values are once, few, many and, for expanded clones, a class.

j_call: TRBJ2-7
v_call: TRBV5-4
clone_size: -
d_call: -
cdr3_nt: TGTGCCAGCAGCGGGCAGGGCTCTTTTTCCTACGAGCAGTACTTC
cdr3_aa: CASSGQGSFSYEQYF

j_call: TRBJ2-1
v_call: TRBV6-5
clone_size: once
d_call: TRBD1
cdr3_nt: TGTGCCAGCAGTACCCGGACAGGGGGAAGGAATGAGCAGTTCTTC
cdr3_aa: CASSTRTGGRNEQFF

j_call: TRBJ2-7
v_call: TRBV21-1
clone_size: -
d_call: -
cdr3_nt: TGTGCCAGCGGGGAGGAGTACTCCTACGAGCAGTACTTC
cdr3_aa: CASGEEYSYEQYF

j_call: TRBJ2-7
v_call: TRBV6-5
clone_size: -
d_call: TRBD2
cdr3_nt: TGTGCCAGCAGGCTAAGCGGGGGAGGCTCCTACGAGCAGTACTTC
cdr3_aa: CASRLSGGGSYEQYF

j_call: TRBJ1-4
v_call: TRBV7-2
clone_size: -
d_call: TRBD1
cdr3_nt: TGTGCCAGCAAAAAGACAGGGGGGAATGAAAAACTGTTTTTT
cdr3_aa: CASKKTGGNEKLFF

j_call: TRBJ2-7
v_call: TRBV27
clone_size: once
d_call: TRBD1
cdr3_nt: TGTGCCAGCAGTTCCACCCTGACAGGGACGAACGAGCAGTACTTC
cdr3_aa: CASSSTLTGTNEQYF

j_call: TRBJ2-3
v_call: TRBV5-8
clone_size: once
d_call: TRBD2
cdr3_nt: TGTGCCAGCAGCAACCGGGGGGATCGAGGGTCAGATACGCAGTATTTT
cdr3_aa: CASSNRGDRGSDTQYF

j_call: TRBJ2-7
v_call: TRBV28
clone_size: -
d_call: TRBD2
cdr3_nt: TGTGCCAGCACCTCACCGGGGACTAGCGGGAGCTACGAGCAGTACTTC
cdr3_aa: CASTSPGTSGSYEQYF

j_call: TRBJ1-6
v_call: TRBV19
clone_size: -
d_call: TRBD1
cdr3_nt: TGTGCCAGTAGTAAAAAAGGACAGGGATTCTTCTATTCACCCCTCCACTTT
cdr3_aa: CASSKKGQGFFYSPLHF

j_call: TRBJ1-4
v_call: TRBV6-1
clone_size: -
d_call: -
cdr3_nt: TGTGCCAGCAGTGAAGAAGTAGGCAGGACAAGACATGAAAAACTGTTTTTT
cdr3_aa: CASSEEVGRTRHEKLFF

j_call: TRBJ2-5
v_call: TRBV5-6
clone_size: -
d_call: TRBD2
cdr3_nt: TGTGCCAGCAGCCTTACTAGCGGGAGGGCTGCAGAGACCCAGTACTTC
cdr3_aa: CASSLTSGRAAETQYF

j_call: TRBJ2-1
v_call: TRBV6-5
clone_size: -
d_call: -
cdr3_nt: TGTGCCAGCATGGTGATCTCATTAGAGGGTGAGCAGTTCTTC
cdr3_aa: CASMVISLEGEQFF

j_call: TRBJ1-2
v_call: TRBV9
clone_size: -
d_call: -
cdr3_nt: TGTGCCAGCACGGGAGTGACCTATGGCTACACCTTC
cdr3_aa: CASTGVTYGYTF

j_call: TRBJ2-2
v_call: TRBV27
clone_size: -
d_call: -
cdr3_nt: TGTGCCAGCAGTCACCCGGGCGGGCTTTGGAACACCGGGGAGCTGTTTTTT
cdr3_aa: CASSHPGGLWNTGELFF

j_call: TRBJ1-2
v_call: TRBV6-4
clone_size: -
d_call: -
cdr3_nt: TGTGCCACCCAGAGGTGGCGGAGGGAACGCGACTATGGCTACACCTTC
cdr3_aa: CATQRWRRERDYGYTF

j_call: TRBJ1-4
v_call: TRBV4-2
clone_size: -
d_call: -
cdr3_nt: TGTGCCAGCAGCCAAGATCCCCGGGTTGGAGAAAAACTGTTTTTT
cdr3_aa: CASSQDPRVGEKLFF

j_call: TRBJ2-1
v_call: TRBV9
clone_size: -
d_call: -
cdr3_nt: TGTGCCAGCACTGGTGGCAGGGCGAACTACAATGAGCAGTTCTTC
cdr3_aa: CASTGGRANYNEQFF

j_call: TRBJ2-2
v_call: TRBV10-3
clone_size: once
d_call: TRBD2
cdr3_nt: TGTGCCATCAGTGAGTCCGGGACTACCAACACCGGGGAGCTGTTTTTT
cdr3_aa: CAISESGTTNTGELFF

j_call: TRBJ2-2
v_call: TRBV11-3
clone_size: -
d_call: -
cdr3_nt: TGTGCCAGCAGCTCCTACAACACCGGGGAGCTGTTTTTT
cdr3_aa: CASSSYNTGELFF

j_call: TRBJ2-1
v_call: TRBV9
clone_size: -
d_call: -
cdr3_nt: TGTGCCAGCAGCGTAATTGAGACAGCATACAATGAGCAGTTCTTC
cdr3_aa: CASSVIETAYNEQFF

j_call: TRBJ2-5
v_call: TRBV18
clone_size: -
d_call: -
cdr3_nt: TGTGCCAGCTCACCAACCCAGGGTAGGACAGAGACCCAGTACTTC
cdr3_aa: CASSPTQGRTETQYF

j_call: TRBJ1-1
v_call: TRBV11-1
clone_size: -
d_call: -
cdr3_nt: TGTGCCAGCAGCTTAGCGTGGACAGCGAACACTGAAGCTTTCTTT
cdr3_aa: CASSLAWTANTEAFF

j_call: TRBJ2-7
v_call: TRBV18
clone_size: -
d_call: TRBD1
cdr3_nt: TGTGCCAGCTCACCACAGACAGGGGGCCCCTACGAGCAGTACTTC
cdr3_aa: CASSPQTGGPYEQYF

j_call: TRBJ1-2
v_call: TRBV29-1
clone_size: few
d_call: -
cdr3_nt: TGCAGCGTCGGGACATCGATCTATGGCTACACCTTC
cdr3_aa: CSVGTSIYGYTF

j_call: TRBJ2-5
v_call: TRBV4-2
clone_size: -
d_call: -
cdr3_nt: TGTGCCAGCAGCCTAGAGGAGGGGACCGGCGATACCCAGTACTTC
cdr3_aa: CASSLEEGTGDTQYF

j_call: TRBJ2-3
v_call: TRBV5-1
clone_size: -
d_call: -
cdr3_nt: TGCGCCAGCAGTGATCAGCGCCCCGGAGATACGCAGTATTTT
cdr3_aa: CASSDQRPGDTQYF

j_call: TRBJ2-1
v_call: TRBV3-1/TRBV3-2
clone_size: -
d_call: TRBD2
cdr3_nt: TGTGCCAGCAGTCCATTAGCGGGATCTCGGGGCGATGAGCAGTTCTTC
cdr3_aa: CASSPLAGSRGDEQFF

j_call: TRBJ2-7
v_call: TRBV5-8
clone_size: -
d_call: TRBD1
cdr3_nt: TGTGCCAGCAGCCGGGACAGCTACGAGCAGTACTTC
cdr3_aa: CASSRDSYEQYF

j_call: TRBJ1-1
v_call: TRBV7-3
clone_size: -
d_call: -
cdr3_nt: TGTGCCAGCAGCTTACAGGGGATGAACACTGAAGCTTTCTTT
cdr3_aa: CASSLQGMNTEAFF

j_call: TRBJ1-1
v_call: TRBV6-5
clone_size: -
d_call: TRBD1
cdr3_nt: TGTGCCAGCAGGACAGGGGAATCCCCTGAAGCTTTCTTT
cdr3_aa: CASRTGESPEAFF

j_call: TRBJ2-7
v_call: TRBV7-2
clone_size: few
d_call: -
cdr3_nt: TGTGCCAGCAGCTCCCAAGCCCAGGGGAGCTCCTACGAGCAGTACTTC
cdr3_aa: CASSSQAQGSSYEQYF

j_call: TRBJ2-2
v_call: TRBV29-1
clone_size: once
d_call: TRBD1
cdr3_nt: TGCAGCGTTTTGGGACAGGGAGGCATCGCCGGGGAGCTGTTTTTT
cdr3_aa: CSVLGQGGIAGELFF

j_call: TRBJ2-3
v_call: TRBV3-1/TRBV3-2
clone_size: -
d_call: -
cdr3_nt: TGTGCCAGCAGCCAAGATAGCGGCACAGATACGCAGTATTTT
cdr3_aa: CASSQDSGTDTQYF

j_call: TRBJ2-3
v_call: TRBV3-1/TRBV3-2
clone_size: -
d_call: TRBD2
cdr3_nt: TGTGCCAGCAGCCAAGATCTGGCTACTAGCGGAGGGGTGGATACGCAGTATTTT
cdr3_aa: CASSQDLATSGGVDTQYF

j_call: TRBJ2-7
v_call: TRBV3-1/TRBV3-2
clone_size: -
d_call: -
cdr3_nt: TGTGCCAGCAGCCAGGTTCCGAGGGTCGAGCAGTACTTC
cdr3_aa: CASSQVPRVEQYF

j_call: TRBJ1-4
v_call: TRBV9
clone_size: -
d_call: TRBD1
cdr3_nt: TGTGCCAGCAGCTCGCCCGGGACAGCAGATGAAAAACTGTTTTTT
cdr3_aa: CASSSPGTADEKLFF

j_call: TRBJ1-6
v_call: TRBV4-2
clone_size: -
d_call: -
cdr3_nt: TGTGCCAGCAGCCCGTCCCGGGGAAACTATAATTCACCCCTCCACTTT
cdr3_aa: CASSPSRGNYNSPLHF

j_call: TRBJ2-3
v_call: TRBV12-3/TRBV12-4
clone_size: few
d_call: -
cdr3_nt: TGTGCCAGCAGTTTGTCTTACACAGATACGCAGTATTTT
cdr3_aa: CASSLSYTDTQYF

j_call: TRBJ2-5
v_call: TRBV2
clone_size: -
d_call: TRBD1
cdr3_nt: TGTGCCAGCAGCGCCGGGACAGGGGGTTATCGGGAGACCCAGTACTTC
cdr3_aa: CASSAGTGGYRETQYF

j_call: TRBJ1-6
v_call: TRBV19
clone_size: -
d_call: TRBD1
cdr3_nt: TGTGCCAGTAACCTACGGGACAGCAATTCACCCCTCCACTTT
cdr3_aa: CASNLRDSNSPLHF

j_call: TRBJ2-7
v_call: TRBV28
clone_size: -
d_call: -
cdr3_nt: TGTGCCAGCAGCCCCCCCGTAGTTGTGGAGCAGTACTTC
cdr3_aa: CASSPPVVVEQYF

j_call: TRBJ2-5
v_call: TRBV27
clone_size: -
d_call: -
cdr3_nt: TGTGCCAGCAGGGGCCGGGGGGCGGGGCTCCAAGAGACCCAGTACTTC
cdr3_aa: CASRGRGAGLQETQYF

j_call: TRBJ2-5
v_call: TRBV25-1
clone_size: -
d_call: -
cdr3_nt: TGTGCCAGCAGTTACACAGAGACCCAGTACTTC
cdr3_aa: CASSYTETQYF

j_call: TRBJ1-6
v_call: TRBV6-1
clone_size: -
d_call: TRBD1
cdr3_nt: TGTGCCAGCAGTGAAACCGGGACAGGGCCTAATTCACCCCTCCACTTT
cdr3_aa: CASSETGTGPNSPLHF

j_call: TRBJ1-1
v_call: TRBV6-5
clone_size: -
d_call: -
cdr3_nt: TGTGCCAGCAGTTCACAGGGATTCACTGAAGCTTTCTTT
cdr3_aa: CASSSQGFTEAFF

j_call: TRBJ2-2
v_call: TRBV9
clone_size: -
d_call: TRBD2
cdr3_nt: TGTGCCAGCAGCGTAATAGCGGGGGGCACCGGGGAGCTGTTTTTT
cdr3_aa: CASSVIAGGTGELFF